This T cell receptor (beta chain) was captured in a study of blood T cell repertoires in COVID-19. About the research overall: Nucleic acid was either cDNA or gDNA, and it came from T cells, B-cell-depleted T cells, or PBMCs.

The CDR3 loop spans 10 amino acids. Per the germline V gene, CDR1 is SGHTA and CDR2 is FQGTGA. Between the trimmed V and J ends, which lost 7 bases and 5 bases, there was a span of 6 bases. The authors' processing: Reference gene primer amplification in the assay estimated nucleated cell counts. Some clones are missing from TCRdb's copy, which holds only in-frame ones; the method was immunoSEQ multiplex PCR. V and J calls and clone size are given by that table; D and trimming were obtained from the DNA. The table includes 200,000 to 250,000 clones, around 80% detected once. The receptor comes from a human donor in a cohort sampled during active COVID-19. Sequenced material: peripheral blood. V usage is TRBV7-3 and J usage is TRBJ2-7; D is undetermined. CDR3 sequence: CASIPNEQYF. The CDR3, as DNA: TGTGCCAGCATCCCCAACGAGCAGTACTTC.